The text below deals with one T cell receptor beta chain. With iRepertoire HTBI primers and Arm-PCR of CDR3 regions, TCR beta libraries were built. TCRdb re-called the multiplex PCR reads through MiXCR, storing one row per CDR3 protein. The sample carries about 400,000 distinct CDR3 sequences, more than 20% recorded once. These data belong to a study of regulatory T cells in long-lasting Graves disease. Across the whole study: Persistent Graves' disease denoted over 5 years of antithyroid drugs plus positive TSH receptor antibodies.

Germline V gene sequence: CDR1 SGHTA, CDR2 FQGNSA. V was trimmed by 5 bases and J by 2 bases, leaving 12 bases between them. CDR3 length: 14 amino acids. This sample's time point: persistent/refractory GD, antithyroid drugs over 5 years with positive TRAb. PBMC RNA served as the TCR library source. EDTA tubes received 7.5 to 9 milliliters of collected peripheral blood. The chain couples TRBV7-2 to TRBJ2-5; TRBD1 might be the D (5 bases). The sample consisted of peripheral blood mononuclear cells (PBMCs), taken when the disease was refractory, from a patient treated with antithyroid drugs. The clonotype originates from a female donor with Graves disease. In nucleotides, the CDR3 is TGTGCCAGCAGCGGACATACTCTGCAAGAGACCCAGTACTTC. Its translation is CASSGHTLQETQYF. Combining the CDR3 with reference TRBV7-2 and TRBJ2-5 gives the whole variable domain GAGVSQSPSNKVTEKGKDVELRCDPISGHTALYWYRQSLGQGLEFLIYFQGNSAPDKSGLPSDRFSAERTGGSVSTLTIQRTQQEDSAVYLCASSGHTLQETQYFGPGTRLLVL.